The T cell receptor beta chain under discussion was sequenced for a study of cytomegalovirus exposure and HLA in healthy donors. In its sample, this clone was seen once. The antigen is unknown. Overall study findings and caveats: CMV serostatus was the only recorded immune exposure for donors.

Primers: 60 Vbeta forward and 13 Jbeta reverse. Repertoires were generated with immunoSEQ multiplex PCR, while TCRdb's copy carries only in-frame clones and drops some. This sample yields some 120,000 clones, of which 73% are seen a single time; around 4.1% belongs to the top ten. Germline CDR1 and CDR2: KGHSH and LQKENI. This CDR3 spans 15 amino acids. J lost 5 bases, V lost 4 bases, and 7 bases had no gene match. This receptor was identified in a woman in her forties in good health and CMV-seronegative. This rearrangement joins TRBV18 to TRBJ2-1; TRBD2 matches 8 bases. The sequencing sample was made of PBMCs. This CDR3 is CASSRREGADNEQFF. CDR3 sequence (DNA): TGTGCCAGCTCACGACGGGAGGGCGCTGACAATGAGCAGTTCTTC.